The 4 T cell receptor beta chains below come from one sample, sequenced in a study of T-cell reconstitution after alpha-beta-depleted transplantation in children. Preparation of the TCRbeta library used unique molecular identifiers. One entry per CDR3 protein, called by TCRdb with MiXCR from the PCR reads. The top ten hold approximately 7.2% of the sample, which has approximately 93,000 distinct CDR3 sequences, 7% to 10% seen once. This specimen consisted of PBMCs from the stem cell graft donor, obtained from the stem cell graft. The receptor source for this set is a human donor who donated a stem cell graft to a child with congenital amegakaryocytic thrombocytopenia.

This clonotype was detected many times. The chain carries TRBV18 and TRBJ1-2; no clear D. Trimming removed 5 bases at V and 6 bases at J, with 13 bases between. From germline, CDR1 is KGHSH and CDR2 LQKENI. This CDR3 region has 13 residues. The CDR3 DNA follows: TGTGCCAGCTCATCCCAGAGTACCCATGGCTACACCTTC. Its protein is CASSSQSTHGYTF.

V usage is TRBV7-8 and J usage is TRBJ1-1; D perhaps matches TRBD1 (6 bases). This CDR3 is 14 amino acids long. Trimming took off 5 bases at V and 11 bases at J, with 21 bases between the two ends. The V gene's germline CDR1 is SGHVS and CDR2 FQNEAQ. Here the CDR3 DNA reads TGTGCCAGCAGCGCGGGACACTCTCCCATATCGGCTTTCTTT. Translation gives CASSAGHSPISAFF.

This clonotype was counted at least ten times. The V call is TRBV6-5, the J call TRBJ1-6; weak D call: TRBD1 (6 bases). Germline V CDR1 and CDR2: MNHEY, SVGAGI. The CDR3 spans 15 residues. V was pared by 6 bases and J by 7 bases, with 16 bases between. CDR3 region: CASSLATGGNSPLHF. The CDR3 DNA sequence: TGTGCCAGCAGCTTAGCGACAGGAGGAAATTCACCCCTCCACTTT.

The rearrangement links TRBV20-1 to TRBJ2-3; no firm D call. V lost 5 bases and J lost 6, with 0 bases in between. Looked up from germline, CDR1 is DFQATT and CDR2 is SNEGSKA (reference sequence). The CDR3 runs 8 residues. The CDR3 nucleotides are TGCAGTGCTGATACGCAGTATTTT. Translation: CSADTQYF.